This T cell receptor (beta chain) was sequenced for a study of blood T cell repertoires in COVID-19. Original processing methods: For nucleated cells, counts were estimated from reference gene primer amplification. Libraries were prepared by immunoSEQ multiplex PCR; TCRdb keeps only in-frame clonotypes and omits some of them. V and J calls and clone size come straight from that table; D and trimming were deduced from the DNA. The sample lists about 150,000 clones, 75% to 90% occurring once. There are 16 residues in the CDR3. Germline CDR1 is SGHRS and CDR2 is YFSETQ. V lost 1 base, J lost 5 bases, and 13 bases lay in between.

The sequence came from a woman aged 35 to 49 with acute or convalescent COVID-19. This rearrangement joins TRBV5-1 to TRBJ1-6; a possible D gene is TRBD1 (6 bases). The sequenced sample was peripheral blood. As DNA, the CDR3 is TGCGCCAGCAGCTTGACCCCCCACAGGGATAATTCACCCCTCCACTTT. It encodes CASSLTPHRDNSPLHF.